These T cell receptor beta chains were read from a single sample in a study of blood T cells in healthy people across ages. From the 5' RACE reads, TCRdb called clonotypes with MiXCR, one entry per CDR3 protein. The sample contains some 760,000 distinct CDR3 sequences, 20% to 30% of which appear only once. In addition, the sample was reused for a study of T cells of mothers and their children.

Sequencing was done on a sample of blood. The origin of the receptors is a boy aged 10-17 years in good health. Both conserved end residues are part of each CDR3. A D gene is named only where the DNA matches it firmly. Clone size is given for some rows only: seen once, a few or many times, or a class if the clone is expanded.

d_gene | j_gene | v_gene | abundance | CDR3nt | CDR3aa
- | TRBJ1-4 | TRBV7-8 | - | TGTGCCAGCAGCTTAAGGGGTGAGGTGTGGCAGCCGAATAATGAAAAACTGTTTTTT | CASSLRGEVWQPNNEKLFF
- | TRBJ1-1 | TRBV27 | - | TGTGCCAGCAGTTTATCCCGGACGGCGAACACTGAAGCTTTCTTT | CASSLSRTANTEAFF
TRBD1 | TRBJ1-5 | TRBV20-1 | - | TGCAGTGCTAGAACAGGGGGAAGTGGCAATCAGCCCCAGCATTTT | CSARTGGSGNQPQHF
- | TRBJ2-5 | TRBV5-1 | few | TGCGCCAGCAGCTTGAAGGTGGGAGGAGAGACCCAGTACTTC | CASSLKVGGETQYF
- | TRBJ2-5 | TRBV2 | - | TGTGCCAGCAGTGAAAGGGCAGGCTTACAAGAGACCCAGTACTTC | CASSERAGLQETQYF
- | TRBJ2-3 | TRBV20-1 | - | TGCAGTGCGGAACTAGGAGATACGCAGTATTTT | CSAELGDTQYF
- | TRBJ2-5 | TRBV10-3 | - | TGTGCCGTCCGGGGGGCGGGAGAGACCCAGTACTTC | CAVRGAGETQYF
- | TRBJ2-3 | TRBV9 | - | TGTGCCAGCAGCTCCCAGGGACTCACCACAGATACGCAGTATTTT | CASSSQGLTTDTQYF
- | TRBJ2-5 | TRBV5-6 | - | TGTGCCAGCAGCTTTCTTGCGGGACAAATACAAGAGACCCAGTACTTC | CASSFLAGQIQETQYF
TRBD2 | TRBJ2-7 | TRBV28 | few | TGTGCCAGCAGTTCAAGAGCGGGAGTGGCCTACGAGCAGTACTTC | CASSSRAGVAYEQYF
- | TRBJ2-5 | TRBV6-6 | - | TGTGCCAGCAGTGGAACAGGGAAGGGGGAGACCCAGTACTTC | CASSGTGKGETQYF
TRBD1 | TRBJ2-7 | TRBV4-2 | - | TGTGCCTGCAGCCAAGAGGCGGGACAGGGGGCCGTTTACGAGCAGTACTTC | CACSQEAGQGAVYEQYF
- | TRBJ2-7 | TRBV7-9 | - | TGTGCCAGCAGCAGAGACAGAACGCTACGCGAGCAGTACTTC | CASSRDRTLREQYF
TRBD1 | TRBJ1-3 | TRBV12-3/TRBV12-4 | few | TGTGCCAGCACCGACACCCGGGACAGCATTCTCTCTGGAAACACCATATATTTT | CASTDTRDSILSGNTIYF
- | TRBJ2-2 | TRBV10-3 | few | TGTGCCATCAGTGACCAGGGTAGGGCCGGGGAGCTGTTTTTT | CAISDQGRAGELFF
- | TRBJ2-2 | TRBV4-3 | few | TGCGCCAGCAGCCAAGAGGGAGGTCCGACGAACACCGGGGAGCTGTTTTTT | CASSQEGGPTNTGELFF
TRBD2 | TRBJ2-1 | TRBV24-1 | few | TGTGCCACCAGTGACCCTCAGGGCGGGGGCTCCTACAATGAGCAGTTCTTC | CATSDPQGGGSYNEQFF
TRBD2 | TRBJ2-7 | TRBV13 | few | TGTGCCAGCAGCTCTAAACTAGCGGGGGGTTCCCACGAGCAGTACTTC | CASSSKLAGGSHEQYF
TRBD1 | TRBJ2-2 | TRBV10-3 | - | TGTGCCATCAGTGAGCCCGGACAGGGGAACACCGGGGAGCTGTTTTTT | CAISEPGQGNTGELFF
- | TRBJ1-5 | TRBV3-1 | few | TGTGCCAGCAGCCAACAGGGCTGGAATCAGCCCCAGCATTTT | CASSQQGWNQPQHF
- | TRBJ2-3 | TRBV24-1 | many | TGTGCCACCAGTGATTTTGCAAGGGATACGCAGTATTTT | CATSDFARDTQYF
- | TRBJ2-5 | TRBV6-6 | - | TGTGCCAGCAGTATAAACGGCCCCAGTAGAGAGACCCAGTACTTC | CASSINGPSRETQYF
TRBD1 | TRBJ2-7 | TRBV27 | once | TGTGCCAGCAGTTTATCCCCCCGGACAGGATTTCCCTACGAGCAGTACTTC | CASSLSPRTGFPYEQYF
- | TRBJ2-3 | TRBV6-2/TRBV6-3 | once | TGTGCCAGCAGTGACCCCACGGCCAGGGGAAGCACAGATACGCAGTATTTT | CASSDPTARGSTDTQYF
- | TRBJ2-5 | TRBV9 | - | TGTGCCAGCAGCGCGGGGTGGGGCACGGAGACCCAGTACTTC | CASSAGWGTETQYF